The TCR beta chain under discussion was sequenced for a study of CD8 T cells in Susac syndrome. Germline V gives CDR1 SEHNR, CDR2 FQNEAQ (reference sequence). CDR3 length equals 16 residues. The V gene end was trimmed by 5 bases and the J gene end by 4 bases; junction bases not matched to a gene: 11. Random hexamers were used to reverse transcribe the RNA input (about 0.45 to 1 ug). TCRdb reprocessed the immunoSEQ multiplex PCR reads with MiXCR, giving one entry per CDR3 protein. The data contain about 170,000 distinct CDR3 sequences, roughly 95% of them singletons. The sequenced sample consisted of CD4+ T cells from PBMCs. The TCR originated in a human donor with Susac syndrome. The V gene is TRBV7-9, the J gene TRBJ2-5, with 9 positions matching TRBD1. The CDR3 nucleotides read TGTGCCAGCAGCCATCGAGGACGGACAGGGGTAGAGACCCAGTACTTC. The encoded protein is CASSHRGRTGVETQYF. The whole variable domain, filled in from reference TRBV7-9 and TRBJ2-5, reads DTGVSQNPRHKITKRGQNVTFRCDPISEHNRLYWYRQTLGQGPEFLTYFQNEAQLEKSRLLSDRFSAERPKGSFSTLEIQRTEQGDSAMYLCASSHRGRTGVETQYFGPGTRLLVL.